The sequence of this T cell receptor (beta chain) was determined in a study of PD-1 blockade in classical Hodgkin lymphoma. The method was immunoSEQ multiplex PCR; TCRdb's version includes in-frame clones alone and lacks a portion of them. Among 20,000 to 25,000 clones, over 70% were seen once, and the ten largest hold 40%. Study results and limitations: Baseline diversity was lower in partial responders and progressors than complete responders.

Each patient's relapse followed autologous stem cell transplantation, and brentuximab vedotin exposure varied. Comment on this clone: Its specificity is not known.

Sequenced material: peripheral blood mononuclear cells (PBMCs), taken before the second cycle of nivolumab. The receptor's source is a human donor with classical Hodgkin lymphoma.

The CDR3 reads CASSLRGHRGEAQYF. In nucleotides, the CDR3 is TGTGCCAGCAGTTTACGGGGTCACAGGGGGGAGGCCCAGTACTTC. The chain has TRBV27 and TRBJ2-5; 8 nucleotides line up with TRBD1. There are 15 residues in the CDR3. Looked up from germline, CDR1 is MNHEY and CDR2 is SMNVEV (reference sequence). J gave up 9 bases and V 2 bases, and 11 bases lay outside the gene matches.